These 3 T cell receptor beta chains came from one sample sequenced in a study of cytomegalovirus exposure and HLA in healthy donors (dated by TCRdb to 2016 to 2017). The library was made by the immunoSEQ multiplex PCR assay. TCRdb carries this immuneACCESS record with in-frame sequences only. Its versions omit some clonotypes, under half of them owing to an unresolved V gene in the studies checked, with the rest unexplained. Here the sample has approximately 190,000 clones; roughly 88% occur a single time. Roughly an eighth of the sample rests with the top ten. Sequencing used PBMCs. The receptors derive from a woman in her twenties or thirties in good health and CMV-seropositive.

The chain links TRBV29-1 to TRBJ2-2, with TRBD2 identical over 9 bases. V trimming: 7 bases; J trimming: 1 base; junction bases outside the gene matches: 4. The CDR3 covers 14 residues. The germline CDR1 and CDR2 sequences are SQVTM and ANQGSEA. CDR3: CSGETSGNTGELFF. The CDR3, as DNA: TGCAGCGGCGAGACTAGCGGGAACACCGGGGAGCTGTTTTTT.

In the case of this clone: This may arise from a read error, as a much more abundant clone is one base away. The V and J genes are TRBV5-6 and TRBJ2-5; D not certain. Per germline, CDR1 SGHDT and CDR2 YYEEEE. There are 13 residues in the CDR3. V was trimmed by 2 bases and J by 1 base, leaving 6 bases between them. CDR3 region: CASSLVGQETQYF. CDR3 coding DNA: TGTGCCAGCAGCTTAGTCGGCCAAGAGACCCAGTACTTC.

The V and J genes are TRBV5-1 and TRBJ2-1; TRBD2 matches 12 bases. The V gene end was trimmed by 4 bases and the J gene end by 7 bases; junction bases not matched to a gene: 3. Germline assignment: CDR1 SGHRS and CDR2 YFSETQ. The CDR3 has 14 amino acids. CDR3: CASSTGTSGNEQFF. CDR3 DNA: TGCGCCAGCAGCACAGGGACTAGCGGGAATGAGCAGTTCTTC.